These 8 T cell receptor beta chains share one sample of origin, sequenced in a study of T cell responses to AZD1222 COVID-19 vaccine. Here immunoSEQ multiplex PCR was the method, and the copy in TCRdb shows in-frame clones only, minus some. The profile shows tens of thousands of clones, 85% of them singletons. The material sequenced was peripheral blood, taken on day 0 of AZD1222 vaccination. The origin of the receptors is an adult in good health.

This clone was seen a handful of times. This chain joins TRBV25-1 and TRBJ1-2, with a possible D match to TRBD1 (5 bases). Germline values: CDR1 MGHDK, CDR2 SYGVNS. The ends were cut back, 7 bases at V and 6 bases at J, with 15 bases in the middle. CDR3 size: 13 residues. The CDR3 is CASTGGEGNGYTF. Here the CDR3 DNA reads TGTGCCAGCACTGGGGGTGAAGGGAATGGCTACACCTTC.

This clone is deemed medium-sized (0.01 to 0.1%). The chain carries TRBV11-2 and TRBJ2-7; D might be TRBD2 (6 bases). V dropped 3 bases and J dropped 0 bases, with 9 bases sitting between them. Per germline, CDR1 SGHAT and CDR2 FQNNGV. The CDR3 spans 14 residues. CDR3 region: CASSLYGSSYEQYF. The CDR3 coding sequence is TGTGCCAGCAGCTTGTACGGGAGCTCCTACGAGCAGTACTTC.

J is TRBJ2-3 and V is TRBV5-1; D gene unclear. Germline CDR1 is SGHRS and CDR2 is YFSETQ. V lost 0 bases to trimming and J lost 3 bases, with 2 bases between them. The CDR3 runs to 12 residues. Here the CDR3 reads CASSLVTDTQYF. Written as DNA, the CDR3 is TGCGCCAGCAGCTTGGTTACAGATACGCAGTATTTT.

This rearrangement joins TRBV11-3 to TRBJ1-3; the D gene is possibly TRBD1 (5 bases). In germline, CDR1 is SGHNT, CDR2 YENEEA. V lost 3 bases and J 0 bases, leaving 12 bases between the germline ends. The CDR3 loop spans 16 amino acids. The CDR3 nucleotides read TGTGCCAGCAGCTTCCCAACAGGTCCCTCTGGAAACACCATATATTTT. It encodes CASSFPTGPSGNTIYF. Full variable domain (outside the CDR3, taken from reference TRBV11-3 and TRBJ1-3): EAGVVQSPRYKIIEKKQPVAFWCNPISGHNTLYWYLQNLGQGPELLIRYENEEAVDDSQLPKDRFSAERLKGVDSTLKIQPAELGDSAVYLCASSFPTGPSGNTIYFGEGSWLTVV.

The J gene is TRBJ1-2, the V gene TRBV29-1, with 7 bases lining up with TRBD1. The V segment lost 7 bases and the J segment 2 bases; nucleotides outside the gene matches: 13. CDR1 and CDR2 (germline): SQVTM, ANQGSEA. This CDR3 is built from 15 residues. The CDR3 DNA follows: TGCAGCGGGAAAACAGGGGACCGCGGCAACTATGGCTACACCTTC. This gives the protein CSGKTGDRGNYGYTF.

This clone was seen only a few times. The chain couples TRBV4-1 to TRBJ1-6, with a tentative D call TRBD1 (6 bases). Germline CDR1 MGHRA, CDR2 YSYEKL. Trimming removed 2 bases at V and 11 bases at J, with 19 bases between. CDR3 length equals 16 residues. The CDR3 region is CASSQPFGEGETPLHF. Here the CDR3 DNA reads TGCGCCAGCAGCCAACCGTTCGGGGAGGGGGAAACACCCCTCCACTTT.

V usage is TRBV30 and J usage is TRBJ1-1; D is ambiguous. From germline, CDR1 is GTSNPN and CDR2 SVGIG (reference sequence). V was shortened by 0 bases and J by 3 bases, with 11 bases between the two germline ends. The CDR3 covers 14 residues. CDR3 bases: TGTGCCTGGAGTGTTGGAGGGCGACACACTGAAGCTTTCTTT. It codes for CAWSVGGRHTEAFF.

The rearrangement uses TRBV6-5 and TRBJ2-7; 8 bases match TRBD1. The CDR3 has 14 amino acids. Losses at the gene ends were 6 bases for V and 5 bases for J; bases not matched to a gene: 9. Germline V gene data show CDR1 as MNHEY and CDR2 as SVGAGI. The CDR3 nucleotides read TGTGCCAGCAGCCTACTGAACAGGGGGGACGAGCAGTACTTC. Translating gives CASSLLNRGDEQYF.